What follows describes a single T cell receptor (beta chain). The data were taken from a study of CD8 T cells in Susac syndrome. Reverse transcription of roughly 0.45 to 1 ug RNA was performed with random hexamers. Amplification of TCR beta CDR3 spanned 54 Vbeta and 13 Jbeta via immunoSEQ multiplex PCR. TCRdb re-analysed the immunoSEQ multiplex PCR reads in MiXCR, keeping a single row per CDR3 protein. This sample has approximately 220,000 distinct CDR3 sequences, with approximately 90% found just once. Sequenced: CD8+ T cells from PBMCs. This sequence was found in a human donor with multiple sclerosis.

CDR3 sequence reads: CASSPQGSQPQHF. In DNA, the CDR3 is TGTGCCAGCAGTCCACAGGGATCTCAGCCCCAGCATTTT. This chain uses TRBV12-3 or TRBV12-4 with TRBJ1-5; maybe TRBD1 (6 bases). This CDR3 is 13 amino acids long. Trimming took 5 bases from V and 6 from J, leaving 11 bases between them.